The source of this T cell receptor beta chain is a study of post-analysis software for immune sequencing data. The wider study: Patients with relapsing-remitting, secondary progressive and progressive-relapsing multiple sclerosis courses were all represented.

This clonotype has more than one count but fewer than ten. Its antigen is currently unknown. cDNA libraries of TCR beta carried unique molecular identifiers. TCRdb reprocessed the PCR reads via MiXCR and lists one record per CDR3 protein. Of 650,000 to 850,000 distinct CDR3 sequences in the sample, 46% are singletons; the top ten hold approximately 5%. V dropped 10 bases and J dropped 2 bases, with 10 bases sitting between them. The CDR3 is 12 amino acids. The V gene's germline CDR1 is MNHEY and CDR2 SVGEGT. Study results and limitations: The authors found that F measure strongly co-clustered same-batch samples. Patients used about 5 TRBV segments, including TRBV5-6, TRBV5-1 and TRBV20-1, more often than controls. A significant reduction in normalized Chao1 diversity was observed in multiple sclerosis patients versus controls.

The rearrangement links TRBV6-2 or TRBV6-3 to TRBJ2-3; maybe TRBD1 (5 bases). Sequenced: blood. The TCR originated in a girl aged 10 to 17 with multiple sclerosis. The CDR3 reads CATSTDTDTQYF. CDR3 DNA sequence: TGTGCCACTTCGACAGACACAGATACGCAGTATTTT.